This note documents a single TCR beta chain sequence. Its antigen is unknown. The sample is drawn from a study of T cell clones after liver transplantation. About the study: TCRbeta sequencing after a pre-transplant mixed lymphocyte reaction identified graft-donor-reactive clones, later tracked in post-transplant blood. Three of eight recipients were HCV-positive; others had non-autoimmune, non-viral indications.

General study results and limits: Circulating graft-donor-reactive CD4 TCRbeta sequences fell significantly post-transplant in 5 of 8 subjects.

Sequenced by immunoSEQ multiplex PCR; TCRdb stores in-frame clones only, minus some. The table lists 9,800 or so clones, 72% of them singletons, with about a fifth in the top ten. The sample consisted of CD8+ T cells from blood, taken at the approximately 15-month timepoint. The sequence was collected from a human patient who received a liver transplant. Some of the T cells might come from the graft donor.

CDR3 in DNA: TGTGCCAGCAGTTTAGCGGGGGAGCAGTACTTC. It is translated as CASSLAGEQYF. J is TRBJ2-7 and V is TRBV27; weak D call: TRBD2 (6 bases). Between the trimmed V and J ends, which lost 2 bases and 7 bases, there was a span of 6 bases. CDR1 and CDR2 from the germline V gene are MNHEY and SMNVEV (reference sequence). The CDR3 loop spans 11 amino acids.